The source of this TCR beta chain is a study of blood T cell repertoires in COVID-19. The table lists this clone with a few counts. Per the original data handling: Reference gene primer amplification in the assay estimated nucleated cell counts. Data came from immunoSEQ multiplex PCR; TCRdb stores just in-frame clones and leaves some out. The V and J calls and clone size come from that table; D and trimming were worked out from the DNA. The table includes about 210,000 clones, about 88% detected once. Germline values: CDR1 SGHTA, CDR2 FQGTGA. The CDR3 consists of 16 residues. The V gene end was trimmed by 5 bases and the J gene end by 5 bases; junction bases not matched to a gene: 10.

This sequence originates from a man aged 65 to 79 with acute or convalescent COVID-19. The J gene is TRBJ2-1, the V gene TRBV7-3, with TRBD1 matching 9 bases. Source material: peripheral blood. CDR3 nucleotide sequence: TGTGCCAGCAGCCCCCGCGGGACAGGGAGGGACAATGAGCAGTTCTTC. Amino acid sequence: CASSPRGTGRDNEQFF.